This passage covers 29 T cell receptor beta chains from one sample sequenced in a study of CD8 T cells in ankylosing spondylitis. Points from the study as a whole: Seven to nine highly homologous variants formed a TCR beta motif that appeared characteristic of ankylosing spondylitis blood.

These receptors are not linked to any known antigen. TCRdb re-called the 5' RACE reads through MiXCR, storing one row per CDR3 protein. The repertoire holds 350,000 to 450,000 distinct CDR3 sequences, with roughly 25% as singletons. The sequencing sample was made of blood, either unsorted or a sorted T cell fraction (not recorded which). These receptors originate from a male donor with ankylosing spondylitis.

This clonotype was seen more than once but under ten times. The V and J genes are TRBV11-2 and TRBJ1-2; no definite D call. V lost 1 base and J 7 bases, leaving 16 bases between the germline ends. The CDR3 covers 15 residues. CDR1 is SGHAT, CDR2 FQNNGV, per germline. The CDR3 region is CASSLGEGLVSGYTF. The CDR3 DNA reads as TGTGCCAGCAGCTTAGGGGAGGGTCTGGTTTCTGGCTACACCTTC.

V usage is TRBV11-3 and J usage is TRBJ2-1; TRBD1 aligns across 11 bases. The V segment lost 5 bases and the J segment 9 bases; nucleotides outside the gene matches: 6. The CDR3 sequence is 14 residues long. The germline V gene encodes CDR1 SGHNT and CDR2 YENEEA. CDR3 nucleotide sequence: TGTGCCAGCAGCATTCGGACAGGGGGCTTTGAGCAGTTCTTC. Translation: CASSIRTGGFEQFF.

V gene TRBV2 combines with J gene TRBJ2-1; a possible D gene is TRBD2 (6 bases). Per the germline V gene, CDR1 is SNHLY and CDR2 is FYNNEI. V shed 4 bases and J shed 8 bases, with 9 bases lying between them. The CDR3 is 12 amino acids. The CDR3 nucleotides are TGTGCCAGCAGTGGGGACTTTTATGAGCAGTTCTTC. This sequence encodes CASSGDFYEQFF.

In this sample, this clonotype turned up a few times. The chain employs TRBV10-3 and TRBJ2-5; tentative D call: TRBD2 (5 bases). CDR3 length: 11 amino acids. The germline gives CDR1 ENHRY, CDR2 SYGVKD. V was cut by 10 bases and J by 4 bases, with 10 bases left in between. CDR3 in DNA: TGTGCCACGCGGACTGGAGAGACCCAGTACTTC. This sequence encodes CATRTGETQYF.

There are a few counts of this clonotype. DNA of the CDR3: TGCGCCAGCAGCTTGGGACAGCCCCAAGAGACCCAGTACTTC. This codes for CASSLGQPQETQYF. V and J are TRBV5-1 and TRBJ2-5; a possible D gene is TRBD1 (5 bases). Germline CDR1 and CDR2: SGHRS and YFSETQ. CDR3 length: 14 residues. V was trimmed by 0 bases and J by 1 base, leaving 7 bases between them.

The chain recombines TRBV2 with TRBJ1-1; unclear D gene. V lost 7 bases to trimming and J lost 0 bases, with 15 bases between them. This CDR3 region has 15 residues. Germline CDR1 SNHLY, CDR2 FYNNEI. CDR3 bases: TGTGCCAGCAAGGGCAGAACTGCCATGAACACTGAAGCTTTCTTT. This codes for CASKGRTAMNTEAFF.

The chain is built from TRBV6-5 and TRBJ1-1; TRBD1 matches at 7 bases. Germline V lookup: CDR1 MNHEY, CDR2 SVGAGI. V gave up 4 bases and J gave up 1 base; unmatched junction bases: 9. The CDR3 runs to 16 residues. The CDR3 DNA reads TGTGCCAGCAGTTTCGACAGGGCGAAGAGGAACACTGAAGCTTTCTTT. The encoded protein is CASSFDRAKRNTEAFF.

The chain combines TRBV12-3 or TRBV12-4 with TRBJ2-3, with TRBD2 matching over 7 bases. CDR3 length: 10 amino acids. V shed 8 bases, J shed 8 bases, and the junction held 1 base outside the gene matches. CDR3 nucleotides: TGTGCCAGCGGGGGGGGTACGCAGTATTTT. Residues: CASGGGTQYF.

A single count supports this clonotype. This sequence joins TRBV12-3 or TRBV12-4 and TRBJ1-1; 8 nucleotides match TRBD1. The CDR3 runs to 14 residues. The trim removed 9 bases at V and 2 bases at J, leaving 8 bases unmatched. CDR3 region: CASTSGTGNTEAFF. In DNA form, the CDR3 reads TGTGCCAGTACATCCGGGACAGGTAACACTGAAGCTTTCTTT.

This clonotype turned up a few times. The chain is built from TRBV24-1 and TRBJ2-5; maybe TRBD2 (8 bases). The CDR3 is made up of 15 amino acids. The germline V gene encodes CDR1 KGHDR and CDR2 SFDVKD. V dropped 7 bases and J dropped 5 bases, with 19 bases sitting between them. The DNA for the CDR3 is TGTGCCACCAGCGGAGGGGGCGGGAGGACCGAGACCCAGTACTTC. Residues: CATSGGGGRTETQYF.

This clonotype has just a few counts. The chain employs TRBV7-2 and TRBJ2-6; D ambiguous. Germline CDR1 SGHTA, CDR2 FQGNSA. The CDR3 extends over 15 amino acids. The V end was cut by 6 bases, the J end by 2 bases, with 11 bases between. The CDR3 coding sequence is TGTGCCAGCAGTTCAGGACGGACTGGGGCCAACGTCCTGACTTTC. This translates into CASSSGRTGANVLTF. Filled out from reference TRBV7-2 and TRBJ2-6, the complete variable domain reads GAGVSQSPSNKVTEKGKDVELRCDPISGHTALYWYRQSLGQGLEFLIYFQGNSAPDKSGLPSDRFSAERTGGSVSTLTIQRTQQEDSAVYLCASSSGRTGANVLTFGAGSRLTVL.

The CDR3 region has the DNA TGCAGTGTAGCGGGGTTCACCGGGGAGCTGTTTTTT. Its protein is CSVAGFTGELFF. The chain joins TRBV20-1 to TRBJ2-2; TRBD2 matches at 8 bases. V was pared by 7 bases and J by 4 bases, with 2 bases of the junction left unmatched. There are 12 residues in the CDR3. CDR1 and CDR2 (germline): DFQATT, SNEGSKA (reference sequence).

V gene TRBV7-9 combines with J gene TRBJ1-4; 7 positions match TRBD1. Germline V lookup: CDR1 SEHNR, CDR2 FQNEAQ (reference sequence). V was pared by 5 bases and J by 4 bases, with 4 bases of the junction left unmatched. The CDR3 has 14 residues. CDR3 DNA: TGTGCCAGCAGCCACCAGGGGGATAATGAAAAACTGTTTTTT. Its translation: CASSHQGDNEKLFF.

The chain has TRBV4-1 and TRBJ2-3; tentative D call: TRBD2 (6 bases). The V end was cut by 0 bases, the J end by 0 bases, with 10 bases between. Germline CDR1 MGHRA, CDR2 YSYEKL. CDR3 size: 16 residues. CDR3 sequence reads: CASSQDTGVSTDTQYF. The CDR3 bases are TGCGCCAGCAGCCAAGATACGGGAGTGAGCACAGATACGCAGTATTTT.

The chain recombines TRBV20-1 with TRBJ1-2, with TRBD1 as a possible D gene (5 bases). This CDR3 contains 13 residues. The V end lost 3 bases, the J end lost 0 bases, and 8 bases lay between the germline ends. Germline-derived CDR1 and CDR2 are DFQATT and SNEGSKA (reference sequence). Written as DNA, the CDR3 is TGCAGTGCTAGTGCAGGGACTAACTATGGCTACACCTTC. Amino acid sequence: CSASAGTNYGYTF.

In this sample, this clonotype turned up many times. J is TRBJ1-2 and V is TRBV7-2; 7 bases line up with TRBD1. Trimming cost V 7 bases and J 3 bases; bases outside gene matches: 8. CDR3 length equals 14 residues. Germline CDR1 and CDR2: SGHTA and FQGNSA. Written as DNA, the CDR3 is TGTGCCAGCACCCTCGGACAGGCCTACTATGGCTACACCTTC. Its protein is CASTLGQAYYGYTF.

V gene TRBV6-1 combines with J gene TRBJ2-1; a possible D gene is TRBD2 (5 bases). V dropped 4 bases and J dropped 0 bases, with 10 bases sitting between them. CDR3 length: 15 residues. Looked up from germline, CDR1 is MNHNS and CDR2 is SASEGT. In nucleotides, the CDR3 is TGTGCCAGCAGTGTTAGCGCGAGCTCCTACAATGAGCAGTTCTTC. Translating gives CASSVSASSYNEQFF.

A few counts support this clonotype. The rearrangement links TRBV12-3 or TRBV12-4 to TRBJ2-7; D call uncertain. The CDR3 consists of 14 residues. V lost 6 bases and J lost 3, with 15 bases in between. The CDR3 here is CASSRLGLDYEQYF. In DNA form, the CDR3 reads TGTGCCAGCAGCCGACTGGGCCTGGACTACGAGCAGTACTTC.

The chain has TRBV6-1 and TRBJ1-1, with D hard to call. V lost 6 bases to trimming and J lost 3 bases, with 17 bases between them. The CDR3 spans 15 residues. CDR1 is MNHNS, CDR2 SASEGT, per germline. CDR3 bases: TGTGCCAGCAGCTCTCCTGCGGGAGGTCACACTGAAGCTTTCTTT. Translation: CASSSPAGGHTEAFF.

The V gene is TRBV4-1, the J gene TRBJ2-1; D uncertain. V dropped 4 bases and J dropped 4 bases, with 17 bases sitting between them. Germline V gene sequence: CDR1 MGHRA, CDR2 YSYEKL. The CDR3 consists of 16 residues. This chain's CDR3 is CASSPIRTGVYNEQFF. DNA for the CDR3: TGCGCCAGCAGCCCCATTCGGACCGGAGTTTACAATGAGCAGTTCTTC.

The V call is TRBV7-2, the J call TRBJ2-1; TRBD1 might be the D (6 bases). Germline V CDR1 and CDR2: SGHTA, FQGNSA. Trimming removed 6 bases at V and 4 bases at J, with 16 bases between. The CDR3 loop spans 15 amino acids. The DNA of the CDR3 is TGTGCCAGCAGTCCCATCAGGGGCGTTTACAATGAGCAGTTCTTC. This gives the protein CASSPIRGVYNEQFF.

Notes on this clonotype: Since the CDR3 does not end with the conserved phenylalanine or tryptophan, this likely comes from a read error. The V and J genes are TRBV5-1 and TRBJ2-5, with a weak D call TRBD1 (6 bases). Trimming cost V 4 bases and J 5 bases, with 12 bases left between them. The V gene's germline CDR1 is SGHRS and CDR2 YFSETQ. The CDR3 loop spans 13 amino acids. The CDR3: CASSLTGAETQYY. The DNA of the CDR3 is TGCGCCAGCAGCCTGACAGGCGCGGAGACCCAGTACTAC.

This clonotype was counted between two and nine times. The chain has TRBV6-1 and TRBJ2-3; 7 positions agree with TRBD1. CDR3 length: 12 residues. Germline V gene sequence: CDR1 MNHNS, CDR2 SASEGT. With 7 bases clipped from V and 4 bases from J, the junction kept 2 bases outside the gene matches. The CDR3 DNA reads TGTGCCAGCACCACAGGGGCAGATACGCAGTATTTT. This codes for CASTTGADTQYF.

CDR3 residues: CSARHVGGEQFF. CDR3 sequence (DNA): TGCAGTGCTCGCCATGTAGGAGGGGAGCAGTTCTTC. The V and J genes are TRBV20-1 and TRBJ2-1; the D gene is possibly TRBD2 (6 bases). The V end lost 5 bases, the J end lost 10 bases, and 15 bases lay between the germline ends. Per germline, CDR1 DFQATT and CDR2 SNEGSKA (reference sequence). CDR3 length: 12 residues.

The gene calls are TRBV28 and TRBJ1-1; tentatively, D is TRBD1 (5 bases). Germline V gene sequence: CDR1 MDHEN, CDR2 SYDVKM. This CDR3 has 13 residues. V lost 8 bases and J lost 6, with 16 bases in between. DNA for the CDR3: TGTGCCAGCCGAACCCGGGACCGCTCTGAAGCTTTCTTT. It yields the protein CASRTRDRSEAFF.

A note on this clonotype: This may come from a read error, since a much larger clone is one base off. The V call is TRBV5-1, the J call TRBJ2-7; 11 positions match TRBD2. The CDR3 loop spans 15 amino acids. Germline-derived CDR1 and CDR2 are SGHRS and YFSETQ. The trim removed 3 bases at V and 1 base at J, leaving 3 bases unmatched. CDR3: CASSSVAGGSYEQYF. DNA of the CDR3: TGCGCCAGCAGCTCTGTAGCGGGAGGGTCCTACGAGCAGTACTTC.

This chain links TRBV29-1 with TRBJ2-2; possible D gene TRBD1, 6 bases. Germline V gene lookup returns CDR1 SQVTM and CDR2 ANQGSEA. V gave up 3 bases and J gave up 6 bases, with 8 bases separating them. This CDR3 is 12 amino acids long. The DNA for the CDR3 is TGCAGCGTTGACAGGGGTTCCGGGGAGCTGTTTTTT. Translated: CSVDRGSGELFF.

This clonotype occurred a few times. V is TRBV29-1 and J is TRBJ2-1; 9 bases fit TRBD2. CDR1 SQVTM and CDR2 ANQGSEA come from the germline V gene. CDR3 size: 14 residues. V was clipped by 7 bases and J by 9 bases; unmatched bases: 13. As DNA, the CDR3 is TGCAGCGGTGAGGGCGCGGGAGGGCCGAGTGAGCAGTTCTTC. Protein: CSGEGAGGPSEQFF.

This clonotype has a handful of counts. The V call is TRBV20-1, the J call TRBJ2-3; D is undetermined. The CDR3 length is 15 residues. Trimming left V 1 base short and J 0 bases short, with 11 bases between. CDR1 and CDR2 from the germline V gene are DFQATT and SNEGSKA (reference sequence). CDR3 amino acids: CSARGDEYSTDTQYF. The CDR3 DNA reads as TGCAGTGCTAGAGGTGATGAGTACAGCACAGATACGCAGTATTTT.